Described below is a single T cell receptor (beta chain) sequence and its context. Libraries were prepared by immunoSEQ multiplex PCR; TCRdb keeps only in-frame clonotypes and omits some of them. The table lists 100,000 to 120,000 clones, approximately 90% of them singletons, with around 4% in the top ten. This record belongs to a study of control samples from healthy donors and cancer patients. V lost 2 bases and J lost 2, with 7 bases in between. CDR3 length: 14 amino acids. Per germline, CDR1 SGHVS and CDR2 FQNEAQ. This chain uses TRBV7-8 with TRBJ1-5; D not resolved. What was sequenced was PBMCs. The clonotype was recovered from a woman aged 55-69 years with lung cancer. As DNA, the CDR3 is TGTGCCAGCAGCTTAAAAGAACGCAATCAGCCCCAGCATTTT. Translated: CASSLKERNQPQHF. Filled out from reference TRBV7-8 and TRBJ1-5, the complete variable domain reads GAGVSQSPRYKVAKRGQDVALRCDPISGHVSLFWYQQALGQGPEFLTYFQNEAQLDKSGLPSDRFFAERPEGSVSTLKIQRTQQEDSAVYLCASSLKERNQPQHFGDGTRLSIL.